The 10 T cell receptor beta chains given below trace back to one sample, sequenced in a study of blood T cell repertoires in COVID-19. Method: immunoSEQ multiplex PCR; TCRdb's copy keeps in-frame clones and lacks some. Here the sample spans fewer than 300,000 clones, roughly nine tenths being singletons. Material for sequencing was peripheral blood. These receptors were taken from a woman aged 25 to 39 with COVID-19, enrolled during active disease.

This clone was observed a handful of times. The gene calls are TRBV5-4 and TRBJ2-5; D unresolved. Germline V gene sequence: CDR1 SGHNT, CDR2 YYREEE (reference sequence). V was cut by 4 bases and J by 7 bases, with 8 bases left in between. The CDR3 is 11 amino acids. The CDR3 DNA reads as TGTGCCAGCAGCACCACGGGGACCCAGTACTTC. Translating gives CASSTTGTQYF.

This chain connects TRBV5-1 to TRBJ2-7; possibly TRBD1 for D (6 bases). CDR3 length equals 14 residues. Germline V CDR1 and CDR2: SGHRS, YFSETQ. Trimming pared 0 bases from V and 3 bases from J, leaving 10 bases between. The CDR3 nucleotides are TGCGCCAGCAGCTTGGGACAGGTAAACTACGAGCAGTACTTC. Its protein product is CASSLGQVNYEQYF.

The chain combines TRBV15 with TRBJ2-7, with TRBD1 matching 10 bases. V lost 1 base, J lost 4 bases, and 4 bases stayed unmatched. CDR1 and CDR2 from the germline V gene are LNHNV and YYDKDF (reference sequence). CDR3 size: 15 residues. The CDR3 reads CATSRGGTGDYEQYF. Here the CDR3 DNA reads TGTGCCACCAGCAGAGGAGGGACAGGGGATTACGAGCAGTACTTC.

V is TRBV5-1 and J is TRBJ2-7; 9 bases map to TRBD1. Germline V gene data show CDR1 as SGHRS and CDR2 as YFSETQ. J gave up 3 bases and V 6 bases, and 7 bases lay outside the gene matches. This CDR3 contains 14 residues. The CDR3 loop reads CASTAGTGLYEQYF. The CDR3 nucleotides read TGCGCCAGCACCGCCGGGACAGGGCTCTACGAGCAGTACTTC.

This chain joins TRBV2 and TRBJ1-4, with 7 bases lining up with TRBD1. The trim removed 6 bases at V and 5 bases at J, leaving 3 bases unmatched. The CDR3 covers 13 residues. Germline V gene sequence: CDR1 SNHLY, CDR2 FYNNEI. CDR3 sequence: CASRGQANEKLFF. CDR3 nucleotides: TGTGCCAGCAGAGGACAGGCGAATGAAAAACTGTTTTTT.

The chain has TRBV5-4 and TRBJ2-5, with 8 bases lining up with TRBD2. The V gene's germline CDR1 is SGHNT and CDR2 YYREEE (reference sequence). This CDR3 has 14 residues. With V trimmed by 5 bases and J by 2 bases, 5 bases remained unmatched. The CDR3 here is CASSRAGAQETQYF. The CDR3 DNA reads as TGTGCCAGCAGTAGAGCGGGGGCTCAAGAGACCCAGTACTTC.

The J gene is TRBJ2-7, the V gene TRBV6-5, with 9 bases matching TRBD2. The CDR3 loop spans 14 amino acids. Per the germline V gene, CDR1 is MNHEY and CDR2 is SVGAGI. V was clipped by 10 bases and J by 3 bases; unmatched bases: 10. This chain's CDR3 is CANISGGTNYEQYF. The CDR3 bases are TGTGCCAATATTAGCGGGGGAACTAACTACGAGCAGTACTTC.

The table lists this clone with a few counts. CDR3 region: CASSYGKGVDQPQHF. In nucleotides, the CDR3 is TGTGCCAGCAGTTACGGAAAGGGGGTCGATCAGCCCCAGCATTTT. V usage is TRBV6-2 or TRBV6-3 and J usage is TRBJ1-5; TRBD1 is a possible D gene (6 bases). V was clipped by 2 bases and J by 5 bases, with 13 bases between them. The CDR3 spans 15 residues. Germline lookup yields CDR1 MNHEY and CDR2 SVGEGT.

The chain combines TRBV19 with TRBJ2-1, with D tentatively TRBD1 (5 bases). V was shortened by 3 bases and J by 0 bases, with 15 bases between the two germline ends. Germline V gives CDR1 LNHDA, CDR2 SQIVND (reference sequence). The CDR3 is 17 residues long. The DNA for the CDR3 is TGTGCCAGTAGTATCGAGGACATTACCAGCTCCTACAATGAGCAGTTCTTC. Translation gives CASSIEDITSSYNEQFF.

The chain is built from TRBV7-9 and TRBJ2-5, with TRBD1 matching over 8 bases. Germline loops: CDR1 SEHNR, CDR2 FQNEAQ (reference sequence). V lost 6 bases to trimming and J lost 5 bases; unmatched junction nucleotides: 2. CDR3 length: 12 amino acids. The chain's CDR3 is CASSWDRETQYF. DNA for the CDR3: TGTGCCAGCAGTTGGGACAGGGAGACCCAGTACTTC.